Listed here are 21 T cell receptor beta chains from one sample, sequenced in a study of blood T cell repertoires in COVID-19. Some clones are missing from TCRdb's copy, which holds only in-frame ones; the method was immunoSEQ multiplex PCR. The sample has a few hundred thousand clones, more than 75% seen once. Sequencing was performed on PBMCs or T cells enriched from blood (not recorded which). Receptors originate from a woman aged 18 to 35 who had recovered from COVID-19.

The V and J genes are TRBV7-2 and TRBJ2-5; 8 nucleotides match TRBD2. This CDR3 comprises 15 residues. V lost 8 bases and J lost 4; bases outside the gene matches: 12. Germline CDR1 and CDR2: SGHTA and FQGNSA. In nucleotides, the CDR3 is TGTGCCAGCCAACCCTCTAGCGGGTGGTCAGAGACCCAGTACTTC. It translates to CASQPSSGWSETQYF. Drawing the rest from reference TRBV7-2 and TRBJ2-5, the complete variable domain is GAGVSQSPSNKVTEKGKDVELRCDPISGHTALYWYRQSLGQGLEFLIYFQGNSAPDKSGLPSDRFSAERTGGSVSTLTIQRTQQEDSAVYLCASQPSSGWSETQYFGPGTRLLVL.

This chain joins TRBV7-6 and TRBJ2-1; TRBD1 matches 7 bases. The germline V gene encodes CDR1 SGHVS and CDR2 FNYEAQ. This CDR3 comprises 15 residues. V lost 6 bases and J lost 2; bases outside the gene matches: 7. CDR3 DNA: TGTGCCAGCAGTCTGAGACAGGGCGCCTACAATGAGCAGTTCTTC. This encodes CASSLRQGAYNEQFF.

V and J are TRBV6-5 and TRBJ1-5; no clear D. V was trimmed by 5 bases and J by 9 bases, leaving 11 bases between them. The CDR3 consists of 12 residues. The germline gives CDR1 MNHEY, CDR2 SVGAGI. CDR3: CASSPHAGPQHF. For the CDR3, the DNA is TGTGCCAGCAGTCCTCATGCCGGGCCCCAGCATTTT.

The chain is built from TRBV11-1 and TRBJ2-3; perhaps TRBD1 as D (5 bases). CDR1 is SGHAT, CDR2 FQDESV, per germline (reference sequence). Between the trimmed V and J ends, which lost 1 base and 0 bases, there was a span of 5 bases. The CDR3 has 14 amino acids. Here the CDR3 DNA reads TGTGCCAGCAGCTTAGAGGGGAGCACAGATACGCAGTATTTT. Translated, it gives CASSLEGSTDTQYF.

The chain recombines TRBV27 with TRBJ2-5; 9 bases match TRBD1. In germline, CDR1 is MNHEY, CDR2 SMNVEV (reference sequence). The CDR3 is 15 amino acids. V gave up 5 bases and J gave up 1 base; unmatched junction bases: 5. The CDR3: CASSPGQGPQETQYF. The CDR3 nucleotides are TGTGCCAGCAGTCCGGGACAGGGCCCCCAAGAGACCCAGTACTTC.

As DNA, the CDR3 is TGTGCCACCAGCGGGCCCCCGCGGGGAAATGAGCAGTTCTTC. Its translation is CATSGPPRGNEQFF. The chain carries TRBV15 and TRBJ2-1; a weak D match, TRBD2 (6 bases). CDR1 and CDR2 from the germline V gene are LNHNV and YYDKDF (reference sequence). This CDR3 is 14 amino acids long. V gave up 5 bases and J gave up 7 bases, with 15 bases separating them.

V usage is TRBV15 and J usage is TRBJ1-5; TRBD1 agrees at 8 bases. V was clipped by 6 bases and J by 4 bases; unmatched bases: 5. From germline, CDR1 is LNHNV and CDR2 YYDKDF (reference sequence). This CDR3 region has 14 residues. CDR3 coding DNA: TGTGCCACCAGTCCCGACAGGGGTAATCAGCCCCAGCATTTT. It specifies CATSPDRGNQPQHF.

In its sample, this clone was seen many times. V is TRBV4-2 and J is TRBJ2-7; 9 nucleotides agree with TRBD1. The CDR3 length is 16 residues. CDR1 is LGHNA and CDR2 is YNFKEQ in the germline V gene. V dropped 0 bases and J dropped 6; count of bases not matched to a gene: 9. CDR3 nucleotide sequence: TGTGCCAGCAGCCAAGACTCCGGGACAGGGTCCAGCGAGCAGTACTTC. It yields the protein CASSQDSGTGSSEQYF.

This clone has a single count. This chain uses TRBV19 with TRBJ1-5; D is unclear. V lost 7 bases, J lost 4 bases, and 20 bases lay in between. CDR1 is LNHDA, CDR2 SQIVND, per germline (reference sequence). The CDR3 totals 16 residues. The chain's CDR3 is CASTLPIGKPNQPQHF. The CDR3 coding sequence is TGTGCCAGTACCCTTCCAATCGGGAAACCTAATCAGCCCCAGCATTTT.

The V gene is TRBV9, the J gene TRBJ2-7, with 9 bases lining up with TRBD1. Germline-derived CDR1 and CDR2 are SGDLS and YYNGEE. The CDR3 extends over 16 amino acids. Germline trimming cut 0 bases from V and 5 bases from J; bases unmatched to any gene: 9. The CDR3 DNA sequence: TGTGCCAGCAGCGTAGTCACCGGGACAGGGCACGACGAGCAGTACTTC. Encoded protein: CASSVVTGTGHDEQYF.

This sequence joins TRBV18 and TRBJ2-7, with 8 bases that match TRBD1. This CDR3 has 16 residues. V dropped 4 bases and J dropped 2; count of bases not matched to a gene: 10. The germline CDR1 and CDR2 sequences are KGHSH and LQKENI. The CDR3 bases are TGTGCCAGCTCACACTCGACGACAGGGGCTACCTACGAGCAGTACTTC. Protein product: CASSHSTTGATYEQYF.

The chain recombines TRBV29-1 with TRBJ1-2, with D perhaps matching TRBD1 (6 bases). Germline V lookup: CDR1 SQVTM, CDR2 ANQGSEA. CDR3 length equals 16 residues. V was trimmed by 0 bases and J by 8 bases, leaving 22 bases between them. DNA for the CDR3: TGCAGCGTTGAAGATCTTAGGTCAGGGGAGAGGAGGGGCTACACCTTC. It specifies CSVEDLRSGERRGYTF.

The chain is built from TRBV4-1 and TRBJ2-1; 9 bases fit TRBD1. The CDR3 has 16 amino acids. Losses at the gene ends were 5 bases for V and 5 bases for J; bases not matched to a gene: 10. Germline CDR1 MGHRA, CDR2 YSYEKL. The CDR3 is CASSARSDRGNNEQFF. The CDR3 DNA reads TGCGCCAGCAGCGCCCGGTCGGACAGGGGCAACAATGAGCAGTTCTTC.

The V call is TRBV28, the J call TRBJ1-4, with 7 bases matching TRBD1. Unmatched junction bases numbered 2, after V lost 3 bases and J lost 7 bases. CDR3 size: 13 residues. CDR1 is MDHEN, CDR2 SYDVKM, per germline. The CDR3 reads CASSFRGPEKLFF. CDR3 DNA sequence: TGTGCCAGCAGTTTTAGGGGGCCTGAAAAACTGTTTTTT.

A note on this clone: The sample contains more than one DNA sequence encoding this CDR3. The CDR3 reads CASSLEGGTEAFF. The DNA of the CDR3 is TGCGCCAGCAGCTTGGAGGGAGGTACTGAAGCTTTCTTT. The chain carries TRBV5-1 and TRBJ1-1; D not resolved. Trimming cost V 0 bases and J 5 bases, with 8 bases left between them. Looked up from germline, CDR1 is SGHRS and CDR2 is YFSETQ. The CDR3 spans 13 residues.

This chain connects TRBV4-1 to TRBJ2-2; 9 bases map to TRBD1. The germline V gene has CDR1 MGHRA and CDR2 YSYEKL. V shed 4 bases and J 5 bases; nucleotides not matched to a gene: 5. This CDR3 has 15 amino acids. DNA of the CDR3: TGCGCCAGCAGCCCACCGGGACAGGGAACCGGGGAGCTGTTTTTT. It codes for CASSPPGQGTGELFF.

This clone was found once. The rearrangement uses TRBV7-2 and TRBJ2-1; tentatively, D is TRBD2 (6 bases). V was shortened by 1 base and J by 0 bases, with 7 bases between the two germline ends. This CDR3 has 15 amino acids. The germline gives CDR1 SGHTA, CDR2 FQGNSA. CDR3 nucleotide sequence: TGTGCCAGCAGCTTAGACGGGAGCTCCTACAATGAGCAGTTCTTC. It specifies CASSLDGSSYNEQFF.

J is TRBJ1-3 and V is TRBV2; maybe TRBD1 (6 bases). The CDR3 is 16 amino acids. Trimming cost V 10 bases and J 0 bases, with 19 bases left between them. Germline V gives CDR1 SNHLY, CDR2 FYNNEI. CDR3 sequence: CATASAGVYSGNTIYF. The CDR3 DNA reads TGTGCCACCGCATCGGCAGGGGTTTACTCTGGAAACACCATATATTTT.

V is TRBV5-6 and J is TRBJ1-6; D is perhaps TRBD1 (6 bases). Germline V lookup: CDR1 SGHDT, CDR2 YYEEEE. The CDR3 has 16 residues. V was cut by 4 bases and J by 5 bases, with 16 bases left in between. The CDR3: CASSPQGSSNNSPLHF. CDR3 sequence (DNA): TGTGCCAGCAGCCCACAGGGTAGTTCCAATAATTCACCCCTCCACTTT.

In DNA, the CDR3 is TGTGCCAGCAGCGTAGTCTATTCACAGGGGGCGCGAGGCACAGATACGCAGTATTTT. It yields the protein CASSVVYSQGARGTDTQYF. The chain uses TRBV9 and TRBJ2-3; 9 bases are shared with TRBD1. Trimming at V came to 0 bases and at J to 1 base, leaving 12 bases not matched to a gene. CDR1 is SGDLS and CDR2 is YYNGEE in the germline V gene. CDR3 size: 19 residues.

This rearrangement joins TRBV10-3 to TRBJ1-6, with 11 bases aligning to TRBD1. V lost 4 bases and J lost 0; bases outside the gene matches: 11. The germline V gene encodes CDR1 ENHRY and CDR2 SYGVKD. CDR3 length: 20 amino acids. CDR3 nucleotides: TGTGCCATCAGTGTAACGGACAGGGGGCTTCAGAGCTCCTATAATTCACCCCTCCACTTT. Its protein product is CAISVTDRGLQSSYNSPLHF.